This TCR beta chain was profiled in a study of glioma-infiltrating T cells. Concerning this clonotype itself: What it recognizes is unknown. Mismatch with germline at one junction end may stem from a read error.

Study results and limitations: Above-expected tissue-blood divergence occurred in all gliomas, most in low-grade ones.

Germline V CDR1 and CDR2: MNHNS, SASEGT. The CDR3 contains 15 residues. Using RNA template, CDR3s of TCR alpha and beta were amplified with iRepertoire arm-PCR. One-step reverse transcription and amplification started from approximately 100-400 ng of tissue mRNA or PBMC total RNA. TCRdb independently ran MiXCR on the multiplex PCR reads; one entry per CDR3 protein. The repertoire consists of 150,000 or so distinct CDR3 sequences, with 39% occurring once and the leading ten covering 20% to 25%. The source material was glioma tissue, nonneoplastic brain tissue, or PBMCs (not recorded which). The TCR sequence derives from a human donor with low-grade glioma or glioblastoma, undergoing nonglioma brain surgery, or in good health (not recorded which). The chain couples TRBV6-1 to TRBJ2-7, with 10 bases identical to TRBD1. CDR3 amino acids: CASSSRQGATYERYF. The CDR3 nucleotides are TGTGCCAGCAGTTCCAGACAGGGGGCAACCTACGAGCGGTACTTC.